This TCR beta chain was identified in a study of T cells in Graves' hyperthyroidism and ophthalmopathy (dated by TCRdb to between 2017 and 2020). Concerning the study at large: Peripheral blood was sampled at the time of initial diagnosis, prior to any treatment. To identify distinguishing TCR V-J signatures, a discovery cohort of about 95 patients was used, comprising some 43 with Graves' ophthalmopathy and some 60 with stable Graves' hyperthyroidism. Prospective prediction of ophthalmopathy was tested in an independent validation cohort consisting of about 19 hyperthyroidism patients and around 17 patients who later progressed to ophthalmopathy. The roughly 94 discovery patients were randomly divided into training and test sets at a 7:3 ratio. In about 6 Graves' hyperthyroidism patients, the study also compared T-cell repertoires from thyroid tissue with T-cell repertoires from blood. After blood sampling, hyperthyroidism patients were treated with methimazole at a starting dose of 30 mg daily, and ophthalmopathy patients were treated with high-dose intravenous methylprednisolone. According to the paper, TCR Vbeta CDR3 sequencing was carried out on roughly 130 peripheral blood samples, which came from approximately 43 ophthalmopathy, about 75 hyperthyroidism and roughly 17 progressor patients. The paper as a whole reports these results and caveats: Most expanded thyroid clonotypes (frequency above 0.001) were also found in blood, which suggests that blood repertoires may mirror thyroid immune responses. No statistical method was used to set the sample size in advance, and investigators knew the group allocation. In cross-validation, a model built on a 13 V-J signature told ophthalmopathy apart from stable hyperthyroidism with about 90% sensitivity and roughly 83% specificity, and in testing the same model reached 80%/75%. During validation, the model predicted progression to ophthalmopathy a median of around six months ahead of onset, with approximately 71% sensitivity and around 73% specificity.

The TCR beta CDR3 regions were amplified from RNA transcripts. The TCR CDR3 was subjected to a first round of RT-PCR using the HTBI primer set and the Qiagen OneStep RT-PCR kit. The libraries were constructed in a second round of multiplex PCR and then size-selected and purified. The libraries were sequenced on an Illumina HiSeq2000 using paired-end 100 bp reads. The authors processed their data as follows. Raw data were processed with SOAPnuke, discarding reads with adapters, uncalled bases, mean Phred below 15, or no exact constant-primer or identifier match. High-quality paired reads were merged using COPE v1.2.5, and each unique nucleotide sequence was defined as a clonotype. Clonotypes were aligned to IMGT TRBV, TRBD and TRBJ reference segments using MiTCR v1.1. The analysis included only V-J combinations with a frequency above 0.0001, which together covered approximately 99% of the repertoires. A TCS score was defined as the ratio of F50 (clonal expansion) to E x V (chaos), with BLOSUM62-based TCRdist applied between CDR3 peptides within each V-J. Welch's t-statistics and random forest reduced around 510 V-J features to 13, which were used in a naive Bayes classifier (R e1071). TCRdb reprocessing: public reads trimmed at Q25 with fastp, clones called with MiXCR, in-frame beta chains kept. Every entry covers one CDR3 protein and lists the most common genes and DNA from its rows. The V and J calls and clone size come from TCRdb's table, not from the authors' own analysis. The sample table lists around 690,000 distinct CDR3 sequences, roughly 17% of them with a count of one. The ten largest clones add up to roughly 15% of the sample.

At the junction V is shortened by 5 bases and J by 7 bases, with 11 bases in between. Counted from cysteine to phenylalanine, this CDR3 has 13 amino acids. Of all the DNA, just the CDR3 is kept, 39 bases in frame from base 1. CDR1 is given as KGHSH and CDR2 as LQKENI, both from the germline V gene. This clonotype was recorded many times. Its antigen has not been determined. Base qualities are not at hand, and no much larger clone is one base apart. A patient counted as having stable Graves' hyperthyroidism if no progression to ophthalmopathy occurred over 18 months of follow-up. Hyperthyroidism patients were newly diagnosed, had a disease duration of under 2 months, and were aged 18 to 65 years. Exclusion was applied to patients with uncontrolled infections, other autoimmune diseases, pregnancy or lactation. Diagnoses were established on the basis of clinical symptoms, serum thyroxine and TRAb, thyroid ultrasound, and orbital computed tomography. PBMCs were isolated from roughly 10 ml of fresh peripheral blood by Ficoll-Paque density gradient centrifugation. Total RNA was extracted with Trizol reagent, and quality was checked on an Agilent 2100 Bioanalyzer.

This receptor was taken from a man aged 50-59 years with Graves' hyperthyroidism. This receptor chain uses TRBV18 and TRBJ1-4; no confident D gene assignment can be made. The sample comprised blood. The nucleotides are TGTGCCAGCTCAACCGTATTGCGTGAAAAACTGTTTTTT. This codes for CASSTVLREKLFF.